These 28 T cell receptor beta chains originate from one sample sequenced in a study of blood T cells in healthy people across ages. PCR was performed a second time for about 7 to 12 cycles using a sample-barcoded 5' primer and a J-beta primer mix. TCRdb passed the 5' RACE reads through MiXCR, listing each CDR3 protein once. The table lists around 1.5 million distinct CDR3 sequences, approximately 60% of them singletons. Sample: blood. These receptors came from a man in his late teens or twenties in good health.

The chain carries TRBV4-3 and TRBJ1-3; tentatively, D is TRBD1 (6 bases). CDR3 length equals 15 residues. CDR1 and CDR2 from the germline V gene are LGHNA and YSLEER. Between the trimmed V and J ends, which lost 3 bases and 1 base, there was a span of 10 bases. The DNA for the CDR3 is TGCGCCAGCAGCCAGGAGACAGGATCTGGAAACACCATATATTTT. Residues: CASSQETGSGNTIYF.

The chain uses TRBV4-2 and TRBJ2-4; D gene unclear. Germline CDR1 reads LGHNA; CDR2 reads YNFKEQ. The CDR3 spans 12 residues. V was trimmed by 2 bases and J by 9 bases, leaving 8 bases between them. CDR3 amino acids: CASSQFLSIQYF. In DNA, the CDR3 is TGTGCCAGCAGCCAATTCCTAAGCATTCAGTACTTC.

The chain couples TRBV27 to TRBJ1-4, with no clear D. The CDR3 extends over 16 amino acids. V was trimmed by 1 base and J by 3 bases, leaving 12 bases between them. Germline CDR1 is MNHEY and CDR2 is SMNVEV (reference sequence). DNA for the CDR3: TGTGCCAGCAGTTTATTTGAAGGGTCGCCTAATGAAAAACTGTTTTTT. Protein: CASSLFEGSPNEKLFF.

V gene TRBV20-1 combines with J gene TRBJ1-2; a weak D match, TRBD1 (6 bases). Trimming pared 6 bases from V and 0 bases from J, leaving 14 bases between. The germline V gene has CDR1 DFQATT and CDR2 SNEGSKA (reference sequence). This CDR3 region has 14 residues. CDR3 sequence reads: CSAPRGGTNYGYTF. The CDR3 DNA reads as TGCAGTGCCCCCAGGGGAGGTACTAACTATGGCTACACCTTC.

This clonotype has only a few counts. The chain is built from TRBV28 and TRBJ2-3, with TRBD2 identical over 12 bases. The CDR3 runs 16 residues. CDR1 is MDHEN, CDR2 SYDVKM, per germline. Germline trimming cut 6 bases from V and 3 bases from J; bases unmatched to any gene: 7. CDR3 in amino acids: CASRTLAGGRTDTQYF. The CDR3 region has the DNA TGTGCCAGCAGAACCCTAGCGGGGGGGCGGACAGATACGCAGTATTTT.

This clonotype has just a few counts. The genes are TRBV27 and TRBJ2-1, with 12 bases lining up with TRBD2. Germline CDR1 is MNHEY and CDR2 is SMNVEV (reference sequence). This CDR3 has 18 amino acids. The V gene end was trimmed by 8 bases and the J gene end by 2 bases; junction bases not matched to a gene: 13. The CDR3 nucleotides read TGTGCCAGCTACGGTGGGCTAGCGGGAGGGCCCACCTACAATGAGCAGTTCTTC. It codes for CASYGGLAGGPTYNEQFF.

The DNA of the CDR3 is TGCAGTGCTAGAGAATCCTCGGGACTAGGCACAGATACGCAGTATTTT. It translates to CSARESSGLGTDTQYF. The chain links TRBV20-1 to TRBJ2-3; 8 bases are a match to TRBD2. CDR3 length: 16 residues. Germline V gene lookup returns CDR1 DFQATT and CDR2 SNEGSKA (reference sequence). V gave up 0 bases and J gave up 1 base; unmatched junction bases: 6.

This clonotype was detected only a few times. The V gene is TRBV6-2 or TRBV6-3, the J gene TRBJ2-4, with D possibly being TRBD2 (5 bases). Germline V gene lookup returns CDR1 MNHEY and CDR2 SVGEGT. This CDR3 is 14 amino acids long. V lost 6 bases to trimming and J lost 9 bases, with 18 bases between them. The CDR3 DNA sequence: TGTGCCAGCAGCATGACAAATCGCGGAGGCATTCAGTACTTC. Translated, it gives CASSMTNRGGIQYF.

The chain is built from TRBV2 and TRBJ2-1; D tentatively fits TRBD1 or TRBD2 (5 bases each). The V gene lost 10 bases and the J gene lost 12 bases, with 16 bases spanning the gap. This CDR3 region has 11 residues. Germline CDR1 is SNHLY and CDR2 is FYNNEI. This CDR3 reads CATRPGPGQFF. CDR3 nucleotide sequence: TGTGCCACCAGACCGGGGCCCGGGCAGTTCTTC.

The J gene is TRBJ1-2, the V gene TRBV4-2, with unresolved D. Per the germline V gene, CDR1 is LGHNA and CDR2 is YNFKEQ. V lost 4 bases, J lost 10 bases, and 19 bases lay in between. This CDR3 comprises 14 residues. CDR3 sequence reads: CASSPYGKGSDYTF. The CDR3, as DNA: TGTGCCAGCAGCCCCTATGGGAAGGGATCTGACTACACCTTC.

This chain connects TRBV21-1 to TRBJ2-7; the table's D call TRBD1 went unverified against the DNA. TRBV21-1 has pseudogene status. This CDR3 comprises 15 residues. In DNA form, the CDR3 reads TGTGCCAGCGTACCCCGACGGCAGGGGTCCTACGAGCAGTACTTC. It specifies CASVPRRQGSYEQYF.

The rearrangement uses TRBV12-3 or TRBV12-4 and TRBJ2-7; possible D gene TRBD2, 6 bases. There are 13 residues in the CDR3. The V gene lost 6 bases and the J gene lost 5 bases, with 14 bases spanning the gap. The CDR3 bases are TGTGCCAGCAGCGCCTCGGCGGGGAACGAGCAGTACTTC. Protein sequence: CASSASAGNEQYF.

The chain has TRBV29-1 and TRBJ2-2; D tentatively fits TRBD1 or TRBD2 (5 bases each). The CDR3 contains 13 residues. Germline V gene lookup returns CDR1 SQVTM and CDR2 ANQGSEA. Trimming shortened V by 7 bases and J by 8 bases, and 17 bases separated the two germline ends. The CDR3 loop reads CSAVRGMAGELFF. For the CDR3, the DNA is TGCAGCGCTGTCCGGGGCATGGCTGGGGAGCTGTTTTTT.

V gene TRBV7-9 combines with J gene TRBJ1-5, with 9 positions matching TRBD1. The J segment lost 7 bases and the V segment lost 1 base, leaving 11 bases of the junction unmatched. The length of the CDR3 is 17 residues. Germline CDR1 SEHNR, CDR2 FQNEAQ (reference sequence). DNA for the CDR3: TGTGCCAGCAGCTTAGTCCCGGGACAGGGAACCCAACAGCCCCAGCATTTT. Its translation: CASSLVPGQGTQQPQHF.

This clonotype is a singleton in its sample. The chain recombines TRBV6-2 or TRBV6-3 with TRBJ2-1; tentative D call: TRBD2 (5 bases). The CDR3 is 13 amino acids. Germline V gene sequence: CDR1 MNHEY, CDR2 SVGEGT. Trimming took off 2 bases at V and 5 bases at J, with 7 bases between the two ends. The CDR3 nucleotides are TGTGCCAGCAGTTACAGGGAGAACAATGAGCAGTTCTTC. This sequence encodes CASSYRENNEQFF.

The CDR3 coding sequence is TGTGCCAGCAGCCTTCGTTTAGGCTCCCTGGGCTATGGCTACACCTTC. It translates to CASSLRLGSLGYGYTF. The genes are TRBV21-1 and TRBJ1-2; the table's D call, TRBD1, was not checked against the DNA. TRBV21-1 counts as a pseudogene. The CDR3 contains 16 residues.

The rearrangement joins TRBV29-1 to TRBJ2-3, with a tentative D call TRBD1 (6 bases). CDR1 SQVTM and CDR2 ANQGSEA come from the germline V gene. The CDR3 spans 12 residues. The germline V and J ends were trimmed by 2 bases and 4 bases, with 7 bases remaining between them. CDR3 coding DNA: TGCAGCGTTGAACAGGGGCCAGATACGCAGTATTTT. Its protein is CSVEQGPDTQYF.

The V and J genes are TRBV29-1 and TRBJ1-2; D might be TRBD1 (6 bases). In germline, CDR1 is SQVTM, CDR2 ANQGSEA. The CDR3 is 15 amino acids. V lost 0 bases and J 4 bases, leaving 15 bases between the germline ends. The CDR3 loop is CSVEEKDRRRYGYTF. As DNA, the CDR3 is TGCAGCGTTGAAGAAAAGGACAGAAGACGCTATGGCTACACCTTC. Full variable domain (outside the CDR3, taken from reference TRBV29-1 and TRBJ1-2): SAVISQKPSRDICQRGTSLTIQCQVDSQVTMMFWYRQQPGQSLTLIATANQGSEATYESGFVIDKFPISRPNLTFSTLTVSNMSPEDSSIYLCSVEEKDRRRYGYTFGSGTRLTVV.

In this sample, this clonotype turned up once. V gene TRBV10-3 combines with J gene TRBJ1-4, with TRBD1 matching 7 bases. CDR1 ENHRY and CDR2 SYGVKD come from the germline V gene. The CDR3 sequence is 15 residues long. With V trimmed by 5 bases and J by 7 bases, 10 bases remained unmatched. In DNA, the CDR3 is TGTGCCATCAGTCAGGGGGTCGGCCTAAGTGAAAAACTGTTTTTT. Protein product: CAISQGVGLSEKLFF.

There are a few counts of this clonotype. This chain joins TRBV4-3 and TRBJ2-4; unclear D gene. Trimming took 0 bases from V and 1 from J, leaving 7 bases between them. The CDR3 covers 15 residues. Germline values: CDR1 LGHNA, CDR2 YSLEER. This CDR3 is CASSQDRHAKNIQYF. CDR3 nucleotides: TGCGCCAGCAGCCAAGATCGGCACGCCAAAAACATTCAGTACTTC.

The chain links TRBV20-1 to TRBJ2-1; D is undetermined. Deletions cut 2 bases from V and 0 bases from J, with 17 bases between. This CDR3 spans 17 amino acids. CDR1 DFQATT and CDR2 SNEGSKA come from the germline V gene (reference sequence). The DNA of the CDR3 is TGCAGTGCTAGAAGCCTCGGACCGACGAGCTCCTACAATGAGCAGTTCTTC. As protein: CSARSLGPTSSYNEQFF.

The rearrangement joins TRBV12-3 or TRBV12-4 to TRBJ1-2; D unresolved. Trimming took off 5 bases at V and 2 bases at J, with 6 bases between the two ends. The CDR3 runs 12 residues. The CDR3 loop reads CASSNLNYGYTF. Written as DNA, the CDR3 is TGTGCCAGCAGTAACCTAAACTATGGCTACACCTTC.

This chain uses TRBV29-1 with TRBJ2-1, with TRBD2 as a possible D gene (6 bases). Trimming removed 0 bases from V and 7 bases from J, with 16 bases in between. Germline-derived CDR1 and CDR2 are SQVTM and ANQGSEA. The CDR3 consists of 15 residues. In nucleotides, the CDR3 is TGCAGCGTTGAAGAGGAGGGAGCAACGAGGAATGAGCAGTTCTTC. It translates to CSVEEEGATRNEQFF.

V is TRBV3-1 and J is TRBJ2-5; the match to TRBD2 covers 12 bases. Germline assignment: CDR1 LGHDT and CDR2 YNNKEL (reference sequence). The V segment lost 1 base and the J segment 1 base; nucleotides outside the gene matches: 1. This CDR3 has 16 amino acids. CDR3 in amino acids: CASSQGTSGIQETQYF. CDR3 sequence (DNA): TGTGCCAGCAGCCAAGGGACTAGCGGGATCCAAGAGACCCAGTACTTC.

This sequence joins TRBV5-1 and TRBJ1-1, with a tentative D call TRBD1 (6 bases). The CDR3 extends over 14 amino acids. CDR1 and CDR2 from the germline V gene are SGHRS and YFSETQ. V lost 5 bases, J lost 3 bases, and 14 bases lay in between. Here the CDR3 DNA reads TGCGCCAGCAGTATCCTGGGGGCATACACTGAAGCTTTCTTT. Translated, it gives CASSILGAYTEAFF.

This clonotype was observed a handful of times. V is TRBV2 and J is TRBJ2-5, with 9 bases matching TRBD2. Per the germline V gene, CDR1 is SNHLY and CDR2 is FYNNEI. The CDR3 loop spans 16 amino acids. V dropped 7 bases and J dropped 2; count of bases not matched to a gene: 11. The CDR3 region has the DNA TGTGCCAGCACCCCAGGCGGGGGGGCTATACAAGAGACCCAGTACTTC. It translates to CASTPGGGAIQETQYF.

J is TRBJ2-4 and V is TRBV29-1; D is ambiguous. Judging by the DNA end, TRBJ2-7 fits better; the J call may be wrong. The CDR3 covers 11 residues. Looked up from germline, CDR1 is SQVTM and CDR2 is ANQGSEA. The CDR3 DNA reads TGCAGCGTTGTCGGGCTTGGCGAGCAGTACTTC. Protein product: CSVVGLGEQYF.

This chain links TRBV7-6 with TRBJ2-3; 14 nucleotides align to TRBD2. There are 14 residues in the CDR3. V was pared by 5 bases and J by 14 bases, with 9 bases of the junction left unmatched. Germline V CDR1 and CDR2: SGHVS, FNYEAQ. The chain's CDR3 is CASSPRGTSGSMYF. The DNA of the CDR3 is TGTGCCAGCAGCCCTAGAGGGACTAGCGGGAGCATGTATTTT. Full variable domain (rest looked up from reference TRBV7-6 and TRBJ2-3): GAGVSQSPRYKVTKRGQDVALRCDPISGHVSLYWYRQALGQGPEFLTYFNYEAQQDKSGLPNDRFSAERPEGSISTLTIQRTEQRDSAMYRCASSPRGTSGSMYFGPGTRLTVL.